The rows below give T cell receptor beta chains drawn from one sample of a study of shared clonotypes between healthy human individuals. The data were produced by immunoSEQ multiplex PCR, yet TCRdb's version contains in-frame clones alone and is incomplete. The sample includes around 350,000 clones, more than 60% of them seen just once. Sequencing used memory CD4+ T cells sorted from blood. The receptor set was obtained from a man aged 25 to 40 in good health. CDR3s include the opening cysteine and the closing phenylalanine or tryptophan. Fields, in order: V gene, CDR3 length, J gene, clone size, CDR3 protein. Size is stated for part of the rows, as once, few or many counts, or as a class when the clone is expanded.

TRBV2	15	TRBJ2-7	few	CASSVGTSGRGEQYF
TRBV5-1	14	TRBJ1-1	-	CASSLSQGDTEAFF
TRBV6-1	15	TRBJ1-2	-	CASSEGGAPSYGYTF
TRBV11-2	19	TRBJ2-1	-	CASSYTSPGREPTYNEQFF
TRBV5-4	16	TRBJ2-7	-	CASRPGLAGVAYEQYF
TRBV6-5	13	TRBJ2-5	-	CASSYSGLETQYF
TRBV5-4	15	TRBJ2-7	-	CASSTGNLLSHEQYF
TRBV6-5	12	TRBJ2-1	-	CASSSIRDRQFF
TRBV6-5	14	TRBJ2-7	-	CASSTPGQGREQYF
TRBV28	15	TRBJ2-1	-	CASSDRQGIYNEQFF
TRBV7-9	15	TRBJ2-1	once	CASSLNTVSYNEQFF
TRBV15	17	TRBJ2-3	-	CATSRASVASYTDTQYF
TRBV19	14	TRBJ1-1	few	CASSPRQENTEAFF
TRBV11-2	16	TRBJ2-7	-	CASNLDFGTNQGEQYF
TRBV19	15	TRBJ2-7	few	CASSSDSQSSYEQYF
TRBV10-3	17	TRBJ2-7	-	CAISEPVSGQGPRKQYF
TRBV5-6	11	TRBJ2-7	many	CASSLAAEQYF
TRBV18	16	TRBJ2-7	-	CASQSTFGTGSYEQYF
TRBV2	15	TRBJ2-1	-	CASTRPRGSYNEQFF
TRBV10-3	15	TRBJ1-2	-	CAISASRDYDYGYTF
TRBV2	11	TRBJ1-4	many	CASSETWDLFF
TRBV5-1	12	TRBJ2-1	-	CASSFFGDEQFF
TRBV5-4	16	TRBJ2-7	few	CASSLGGLAGVYEQYF
TRBV5-1	13	TRBJ2-2	-	CASSLVGTGELFF
TRBV5-6	18	TRBJ2-2	-	CASSLFVIPGRIAGELFF
TRBV18	15	TRBJ1-5	few	CASSPGQGTYQPQHF
TRBV9	16	TRBJ2-7	-	CASSVDGTSGSYEQYF
TRBV25-1	12	TRBJ2-5	once	CASSALQETQYF
TRBV5-5	16	TRBJ2-1	-	CASSLKGRAMGDEQFF
TRBV28	16	TRBJ2-7	once	CASSSLTSGLREEQYF
TRBV4-3	15	TRBJ1-1	-	CASSQDAGMNTEAFF
TRBV28	14	TRBJ2-5	-	CASSTVGAKETQYF
TRBV12-2	19	TRBJ2-7	-	CASRLANRGSGTTSREQYF